The 27 T cell receptor beta chains listed next were all sequenced from one sample in a study of technical replicates of blood from several donors. The data were produced by immunoSEQ multiplex PCR, yet TCRdb's version contains in-frame clones alone and is incomplete. The repertoire holds about 88,000 clones, 85% to 95% seen once, with about 0.26% in the top ten. The specimen sequenced was T cells isolated from PBMCs. These receptors originate from a human donor in good health.

The V call is TRBV7-3, the J call TRBJ2-3; TRBD2 agrees at 14 bases. There are 19 residues in the CDR3. Germline lookup yields CDR1 SGHTA and CDR2 FQGTGA. The V segment lost 4 bases and the J segment 1 base; nucleotides outside the gene matches: 10. CDR3 sequence: CASSSWTSGGTFRTDTQYF. CDR3 DNA: TGTGCCAGCAGCTCGTGGACTAGCGGGGGGACCTTTCGCACAGATACGCAGTATTTT. The variable domain in full, with the rest retrieved from reference TRBV7-3 and TRBJ2-3, is GAGVSQTPSNKVTEKGKYVELRCDPISGHTALYWYRQSLGQGPEFLIYFQGTGAADDSGLPNDRFFAVRPEGSVSTLKIQRTERGDSAVYLCASSSWTSGGTFRTDTQYFGPGTRLTVL.

The rearrangement links TRBV6-6 to TRBJ2-7; 7 bases line up with TRBD1. Per germline, CDR1 MNHNY and CDR2 SVGAGI (reference sequence). The length of the CDR3 is 15 residues. V was clipped by 6 bases and J by 0 bases; unmatched bases: 8. CDR3 bases: TGTGCCAGCAGGGGACAGACTAAGAGCTCCTACGAGCAGTACTTC. This encodes CASRGQTKSSYEQYF.

J is TRBJ1-5 and V is TRBV6-6, with no clear D. V gave up 6 bases and J gave up 6 bases, with 15 bases separating them. Germline-derived CDR1 and CDR2 are MNHNY and SVGAGI (reference sequence). The CDR3 loop spans 14 amino acids. The CDR3 region has the DNA TGTGCCAGCAGGCAACCGGGGAGTGCTCAGCCCCAGCATTTT. Translating gives CASRQPGSAQPQHF.

This clone was picked up a small number of times. J is TRBJ2-5 and V is TRBV10-2; no firm D call. Germline CDR1 and CDR2: WSHSY and SAAADI. This CDR3 is 14 amino acids long. Trimming left V 2 bases short and J 0 bases short, with 7 bases between. In DNA, the CDR3 is TGCGCCAGCAGTGAGGACTTCTACCAAGAGACCCAGTACTTC. Encoded protein: CASSEDFYQETQYF.

The chain links TRBV18 to TRBJ2-3, with D hard to call. Trimming shortened V by 2 bases and J by 6 bases, and 6 bases separated the two germline ends. The CDR3 spans 12 residues. In germline, CDR1 is KGHSH, CDR2 LQKENI. CDR3: CASSPSLDTQYF. As DNA, the CDR3 is TGTGCCAGCTCACCATCATTGGATACGCAGTATTTT.

A remark on this clone: Within the sample, other DNA sequences also encode this same CDR3. The chain joins TRBV19 to TRBJ2-1, with 7 bases lining up with TRBD2. The CDR3 loop spans 15 amino acids. The trim removed 1 base at V and 3 bases at J, leaving 3 bases unmatched. The germline gives CDR1 LNHDA, CDR2 SQIVND (reference sequence). Written as DNA, the CDR3 is TGTGCCAGTAGTATAGTGGGGGGGGGCTACAATGAGCAGTTCTTC. Translating it yields CASSIVGGGYNEQFF. The full variable domain, in which reference TRBV19 and TRBJ2-1 provide the parts outside the CDR3, is DGGITQSPKYLFRKEGQNVTLSCEQNLNHDAMYWYRQDPGQGLRLIYYSQIVNDFQKGDIAEGYSVSREKKESFPLTVTSAQKNPTAFYLCASSIVGGGYNEQFFGPGTRLTVL.

This sequence joins TRBV5-1 and TRBJ2-7; maybe TRBD1 (5 bases). This CDR3 has 13 amino acids. V lost 4 bases and J 6 bases, leaving 14 bases between the germline ends. The V gene's germline CDR1 is SGHRS and CDR2 YFSETQ. The CDR3 DNA sequence: TGCGCCAGCAGCCAGCTCGCAGGGTCCGAGCAGTACTTC. Protein: CASSQLAGSEQYF. The full variable domain, completed using reference TRBV5-1 and TRBJ2-7, is KAGVTQTPRYLIKTRGQQVTLSCSPISGHRSVSWYQQTPGQGLQFLFEYFSETQRNKGNFPGRFSGRQFSNSRSEMNVSTLELGDSALYLCASSQLAGSEQYFGPGTRLTVT.

The V gene is TRBV28, the J gene TRBJ2-1; maybe TRBD2 (5 bases). Trimming shortened V by 8 bases and J by 4 bases, and 18 bases separated the two germline ends. The CDR3 is made up of 15 amino acids. Germline CDR1 MDHEN, CDR2 SYDVKM. The CDR3 nucleotides are TGTGCCAGCTTCCCATTTGAGGGCCCGTACAATGAGCAGTTCTTC. Translation: CASFPFEGPYNEQFF.

The chain joins TRBV4-1 to TRBJ1-3; TRBD1 agrees at 8 bases. The CDR3 contains 17 residues. The germline CDR1 and CDR2 sequences are MGHRA and YSYEKL. Unmatched junction bases numbered 9, after V lost 1 base and J lost 4 bases. As DNA, the CDR3 is TGCGCCAGCAGCCAAGGGGTGCAGGGGGCGAAAGGAAACACCATATATTTT. This sequence encodes CASSQGVQGAKGNTIYF.

V is TRBV2 and J is TRBJ2-1; possibly TRBD2 for D (6 bases). Germline CDR1 and CDR2: SNHLY and FYNNEI. With 1 base removed from V and 8 bases from J, the gap between germline ends came to 15 bases. CDR3 size: 15 residues. The CDR3 region has the DNA TGTGCCAGCAGTGAAGGGTTTGGAGGGAACCATGAGCAGTTCTTC. It translates to CASSEGFGGNHEQFF.

This clone appeared once. The rearrangement uses TRBV18 and TRBJ1-5; TRBD1 matches 7 bases. Germline V lookup: CDR1 KGHSH, CDR2 LQKENI. V dropped 1 base and J dropped 7; count of bases not matched to a gene: 7. This CDR3 is 15 amino acids long. CDR3 nucleotide sequence: TGTGCCAGCTCACCACAGGCCCCAGGGGGGCAGCCCCAGCATTTT. This sequence encodes CASSPQAPGGQPQHF.

This clone was picked up one time. This chain uses TRBV5-4 with TRBJ2-5, with TRBD2 matching 9 bases. Trimming at V came to 4 bases and at J to 1 base, leaving 8 bases not matched to a gene. The CDR3 sequence is 16 residues long. CDR1 is SGHNT, CDR2 YYREEE, per germline (reference sequence). CDR3 protein: CASSPLSGGLQETQYF. In DNA, the CDR3 is TGTGCCAGCAGCCCACTTAGCGGGGGACTCCAAGAGACCCAGTACTTC. Supplemented by reference TRBV5-4 and TRBJ2-5, the full variable domain reads ETGVTQSPTHLIKTRGQQVTLRCSSQSGHNTVSWYQQALGQGPQFIFQYYREEENGRGNFPPRFSGLQFPNYSSELNVNALELDDSALYLCASSPLSGGLQETQYFGPGTRLLVL.

The chain uses TRBV5-5 and TRBJ1-1; TRBD1 is a possible D gene (5 bases). The length of the CDR3 is 13 residues. Germline lookup yields CDR1 SGHKS and CDR2 YYEKEE (reference sequence). The V gene lost 2 bases and the J gene lost 3 bases, with 8 bases spanning the gap. The DNA for the CDR3 is TGTGCCAGCAGCTTTGGGGCCTACACTGAAGCTTTCTTT. Translating gives CASSFGAYTEAFF.

The rearrangement joins TRBV18 to TRBJ1-4; 7 positions match TRBD1. The CDR3 spans 14 residues. Germline V lookup: CDR1 KGHSH, CDR2 LQKENI. The V and J ends lost 4 bases and 6 bases, in that order; junction bases with no gene match: 5. CDR3 loop: CASSLQGYYEKLFF. CDR3 sequence (DNA): TGTGCCAGCTCACTACAGGGGTATTATGAAAAACTGTTTTTT.

V and J are TRBV28 and TRBJ2-7; 7 nucleotides line up with TRBD1. The CDR3 spans 15 residues. The ends lost 8 bases at V and 4 bases at J; junction bases unmatched: 14. The germline V gene encodes CDR1 MDHEN and CDR2 SYDVKM. CDR3 amino acids: CASQGPGQRGYEQYF. DNA for the CDR3: TGTGCCAGCCAAGGCCCGGGACAGAGAGGGTACGAGCAGTACTTC.

The V gene is TRBV11-2, the J gene TRBJ1-1; D unresolved. Germline V gives CDR1 SGHAT, CDR2 FQNNGV. Trimming took off 5 bases at V and 0 bases at J, with 19 bases between the two ends. The CDR3 has 17 amino acids. The CDR3 spells CASSPPENEMMNTEAFF. DNA of the CDR3: TGTGCCAGCAGCCCACCTGAGAACGAAATGATGAACACTGAAGCTTTCTTT. Filled out from reference TRBV11-2 and TRBJ1-1, the complete variable domain reads EAGVAQSPRYKIIEKRQSVAFWCNPISGHATLYWYQQILGQGPKLLIQFQNNGVVDDSQLPKDRFSAERLKGVDSTLKIQPAKLEDSAVYLCASSPPENEMMNTEAFFGQGTRLTVV.

The CDR3: CASSTTGGRYEKLFF. The CDR3 nucleotides read TGTGCCAGCAGCACAACAGGGGGGCGATATGAAAAACTGTTTTTT. J is TRBJ1-4 and V is TRBV7-8, with TRBD1 matching 8 bases. The CDR3 totals 15 residues. With 5 bases clipped from V and 6 bases from J, the junction kept 8 bases outside the gene matches. CDR1 is SGHVS, CDR2 FQNEAQ, per germline.

CDR3 bases: TGCGCCAGCAGCTTGGAAATCGGGTCTTCCTACGAGCAGTACTTC. Translated: CASSLEIGSSYEQYF. This chain connects TRBV5-1 to TRBJ2-7; D is undetermined. CDR1 and CDR2 (germline): SGHRS, YFSETQ. This CDR3 has 15 amino acids. V was pared by 0 bases and J by 1 base, with 11 bases between. Supplemented by reference TRBV5-1 and TRBJ2-7, the full variable domain reads KAGVTQTPRYLIKTRGQQVTLSCSPISGHRSVSWYQQTPGQGLQFLFEYFSETQRNKGNFPGRFSGRQFSNSRSEMNVSTLELGDSALYLCASSLEIGSSYEQYFGPGTRLTVT.

The chain combines TRBV11-2 with TRBJ2-5; 7 nucleotides line up with TRBD1. Per the germline V gene, CDR1 is SGHAT and CDR2 is FQNNGV. Germline trimming cut 5 bases from V and 3 bases from J; bases unmatched to any gene: 6. This CDR3 region has 14 residues. The DNA for the CDR3 is TGTGCCAGCAGCCCCGGGACAGTCAAAGAGACCCAGTACTTC. It encodes CASSPGTVKETQYF.

The chain joins TRBV5-1 to TRBJ2-5, with 14 bases identical to TRBD2. CDR3 length equals 16 residues. Germline V gene sequence: CDR1 SGHRS, CDR2 YFSETQ. V was pared by 6 bases and J by 5 bases, with 9 bases of the junction left unmatched. CDR3 sequence: CASIGTSGGGGETQYF. The CDR3 DNA reads TGCGCCAGCATCGGGACTAGCGGGGGAGGCGGGGAGACCCAGTACTTC.

The V gene is TRBV5-1, the J gene TRBJ2-1, with D perhaps matching TRBD1 (5 bases). The CDR3 extends over 19 amino acids. The germline V gene has CDR1 SGHRS and CDR2 YFSETQ. Trimming took 1 base from V and 0 from J, leaving 20 bases between them. As DNA, the CDR3 is TGCGCCAGCAGCTTGTATGAGACAGCGTCATTGCGCTCCTACAATGAGCAGTTCTTC. It encodes CASSLYETASLRSYNEQFF.

This clone was observed a single time. V gene TRBV27 combines with J gene TRBJ2-3; D call uncertain. V was clipped by 7 bases and J by 4 bases, with 15 bases between them. From germline, CDR1 is MNHEY and CDR2 SMNVEV (reference sequence). This CDR3 comprises 14 residues. The DNA of the CDR3 is TGTGCCAGCACCTTTGGCCTCCTTTCAGATACGCAGTATTTT. Its protein product is CASTFGLLSDTQYF.

V is TRBV28 and J is TRBJ1-1; D is ambiguous. This CDR3 spans 12 amino acids. V lost 5 bases to trimming and J lost 8 bases, with 12 bases between them. Germline V CDR1 and CDR2: MDHEN, SYDVKM. The CDR3 region has the DNA TGTGCCAGCAGTCGGGAGGGCCTCGAAGCTTTCTTT. Translation: CASSREGLEAFF.

The rearrangement joins TRBV28 to TRBJ2-7; 13 nucleotides match TRBD2. This CDR3 spans 16 amino acids. Germline values: CDR1 MDHEN, CDR2 SYDVKM. V dropped 5 bases and J dropped 2; count of bases not matched to a gene: 6. DNA for the CDR3: TGTGCCAGCAGTCCGGGGGGACTAGCGGGGACCTACGAGCAGTACTTC. It is translated as CASSPGGLAGTYEQYF.

V and J are TRBV6-4 and TRBJ2-1, with TRBD2 identical over 9 bases. V lost 6 bases and J lost 4; bases outside the gene matches: 7. Germline V gene sequence: CDR1 MRHNA, CDR2 SNTAGT. This CDR3 has 15 residues. CDR3 coding DNA: TGTGCCAGCAGCACAAGCGGGGGGAATTACAATGAGCAGTTCTTC. Encoded protein: CASSTSGGNYNEQFF.

CDR3 sequence (DNA): TGTGCCAGCAGCTTAGGGGCTTCTACAGAGCAGTTCTTC. Its protein product is CASSLGASTEQFF. V gene TRBV7-9 combines with J gene TRBJ2-1; D ambiguous. The CDR3 is made up of 13 amino acids. V was trimmed by 1 base and J by 10 bases, leaving 11 bases between them. Germline V lookup: CDR1 SEHNR, CDR2 FQNEAQ (reference sequence).

The chain has TRBV5-1 and TRBJ2-5; 7 nucleotides agree with TRBD1. In germline, CDR1 is SGHRS, CDR2 YFSETQ. The CDR3 is 14 amino acids. The V gene end was trimmed by 4 bases and the J gene end by 2 bases; junction bases not matched to a gene: 5. CDR3 region: CASSRQGQQETQYF. The CDR3 DNA is TGCGCCAGCAGCCGACAGGGACAGCAAGAGACCCAGTACTTC.